This TCR beta chain appears in the sequencing data of a study of early T cells in non-severe SARS-CoV-2 infection. About the study: With bulk RNA from unsorted whole blood as input, sequencing yielded unpaired chains.

Unique molecular identifiers were attached to individual cDNA molecules. Each CDR3 protein is one row after TCRdb ran MiXCR on the 5' RACE reads. The sample includes approximately 84,000 distinct CDR3 sequences, under 15% of them seen just once. The table lists this clonotype with a few counts. Its antigen is undetermined. V dropped 2 bases and J dropped 2 bases, with 15 bases sitting between them. In germline, CDR1 is MDHEN, CDR2 SYDVKM. The CDR3 loop spans 16 amino acids. Study-level points and caveats: Missing private and CD4 specificities, VDJdb matching favored anti-spike CD8 responses.

This receptor was identified in an adult who was a healthcare worker with PCR-confirmed SARS-CoV-2 infection or an uninfected control (not recorded which). Input material: whole blood. The chain uses TRBV28 and TRBJ2-5; D might be TRBD2 (6 bases). CDR3 in DNA: TGTGCCAGCAGTTTAGCCCCCCACGGGACTCAAGAGACCCAGTACTTC. Translation: CASSLAPHGTQETQYF. The full variable domain, in which reference TRBV28 and TRBJ2-5 provide the parts outside the CDR3, is DVKVTQSSRYLVKRTGEKVFLECVQDMDHENMFWYRQDPGLGLRLIYFSYDVKMKEKGDIPEGYSVSREKKERFSLILESASTNQTSMYLCASSLAPHGTQETQYFGPGTRLLVL.